What follows are 27 T cell receptor beta chains derived from one specimen sequenced in a study of blood T cell repertoires in COVID-19. TCRdb's table, derived via immunoSEQ multiplex PCR, lists solely in-frame clones and lacks some. The sample shows about 270,000 clones, roughly 79% of them seen only once. The sequencing sample was made of peripheral blood. These receptors were taken from a woman aged 55-69 years with active or convalescent COVID-19.

The rearrangement joins TRBV6-6 to TRBJ1-1; D is uncertain. The ends were cut back, 6 bases at V and 2 bases at J, with 10 bases in the middle. This CDR3 has 13 amino acids. Germline V gene sequence: CDR1 MNHNY, CDR2 SVGAGI (reference sequence). CDR3 protein: CASRVSLNTEAFF. The CDR3 nucleotides read TGTGCCAGCAGGGTCTCTCTAAACACTGAAGCTTTCTTT.

The chain carries TRBV9 and TRBJ2-3; 12 bases are a match to TRBD2. The CDR3 is 17 residues long. CDR1 and CDR2 from the germline V gene are SGDLS and YYNGEE. The V and J ends lost 3 bases and 2 bases, in that order; junction bases with no gene match: 7. CDR3: CASSGTSGVYDTDTQYF. CDR3 sequence (DNA): TGTGCCAGCAGCGGGACTAGCGGGGTTTACGACACAGATACGCAGTATTTT.

The chain recombines TRBV7-9 with TRBJ1-1; D possibly corresponds to TRBD1 (5 bases). With 4 bases removed from V and 8 bases from J, the gap between germline ends came to 11 bases. There are 12 residues in the CDR3. The germline CDR1 and CDR2 sequences are SEHNR and FQNEAQ (reference sequence). CDR3 nucleotide sequence: TGTGCCAGCAGCTCAAGGGGTGGGGAAGCTTTCTTT. It encodes CASSSRGGEAFF.

The rearrangement uses TRBV5-4 and TRBJ2-7; D is uncertain. V was shortened by 3 bases and J by 0 bases, with 4 bases between the two germline ends. CDR3 length: 12 residues. Germline CDR1 is SGHNT and CDR2 is YYREEE (reference sequence). The CDR3 reads CASSYNSYEQYF. The CDR3 nucleotides are TGTGCCAGCAGCTATAACTCCTACGAGCAGTACTTC.

The V call is TRBV6-5, the J call TRBJ1-3; no clear D gene. Germline V lookup: CDR1 MNHEY, CDR2 SVGAGI. This CDR3 region has 14 residues. V lost 7 bases and J lost 0, with 10 bases in between. In nucleotides, the CDR3 is TGTGCCAGCACCGCGTACTCCTCTGGAAACACCATATATTTT. Translated, it gives CASTAYSSGNTIYF.

The chain recombines TRBV19 with TRBJ1-5, with 10 bases identical to TRBD1. V gave up 5 bases and J gave up 7 bases; unmatched junction bases: 8. The CDR3 sequence is 15 residues long. Germline V gives CDR1 LNHDA, CDR2 SQIVND (reference sequence). The CDR3 coding sequence is TGTGCCAGTAGTCCCGGGACAGGGGTGGCCCAGCCCCAGCATTTT. Protein sequence: CASSPGTGVAQPQHF.

The table lists this clone with a few counts. The chain uses TRBV12-3 or TRBV12-4 and TRBJ2-3, with D unresolved. Trimming took off 8 bases at V and 10 bases at J, with 10 bases between the two ends. CDR3 length equals 10 residues. CDR3 in amino acids: CASAASAQYF. The DNA for the CDR3 is TGTGCCAGCGCAGCGAGCGCGCAGTATTTT.

The genes are TRBV5-1 and TRBJ2-5; 10 bases are a match to TRBD1. Germline CDR1 reads SGHRS; CDR2 reads YFSETQ. V lost 4 bases and J lost 4; bases outside the gene matches: 7. This CDR3 is 15 amino acids long. Here the CDR3 reads CASSRDRGTGETQYF. The CDR3 coding sequence is TGCGCCAGCAGCAGGGACAGGGGTACGGGAGAGACCCAGTACTTC.

The chain combines TRBV30 with TRBJ1-2; the D gene is possibly TRBD1 (5 bases). V lost 3 bases and J 4 bases, leaving 12 bases between the germline ends. The CDR3 totals 13 residues. Germline assignment: CDR1 GTSNPN and CDR2 SVGIG (reference sequence). The CDR3 reads CAWRGLRFYGYTF. The DNA for the CDR3 is TGTGCCTGGAGGGGACTGCGCTTCTATGGCTACACCTTC.

This clone was counted a few times. The rearrangement uses TRBV7-8 and TRBJ1-6, with a tentative D call TRBD1 (6 bases). The CDR3 has 15 amino acids. V lost 5 bases and J 7 bases, leaving 15 bases between the germline ends. In germline, CDR1 is SGHVS, CDR2 FQNEAQ. This chain's CDR3 is CASSKQGGTNSPLHF. The CDR3 coding sequence is TGTGCCAGCAGCAAACAGGGTGGCACCAATTCACCCCTCCACTTT.

The V and J genes are TRBV5-1 and TRBJ2-7; 7 positions agree with TRBD2. Germline-derived CDR1 and CDR2 are SGHRS and YFSETQ. V dropped 0 bases and J dropped 6; count of bases not matched to a gene: 15. The CDR3 spans 17 residues. The CDR3 nucleotides read TGCGCCAGCAGCTTGGCCCCCGTGGGGGGGTCGGTGATCGAGCAGTACTTC. Amino acid sequence: CASSLAPVGGSVIEQYF. The whole variable domain, filled in from reference TRBV5-1 and TRBJ2-7, reads KAGVTQTPRYLIKTRGQQVTLSCSPISGHRSVSWYQQTPGQGLQFLFEYFSETQRNKGNFPGRFSGRQFSNSRSEMNVSTLELGDSALYLCASSLAPVGGSVIEQYFGPGTRLTVT.

The chain has TRBV5-1 and TRBJ2-3; D is unclear. This CDR3 is 14 amino acids long. The germline CDR1 and CDR2 sequences are SGHRS and YFSETQ. The V end lost 2 bases, the J end lost 0 bases, and 7 bases lay between the germline ends. Written as DNA, the CDR3 is TGCGCCAGCAGCTTCGGTGCCAGCACAGATACGCAGTATTTT. Amino acid sequence: CASSFGASTDTQYF.

The V gene is TRBV19, the J gene TRBJ1-1; D remains ambiguous. Trimming pared 0 bases from V and 1 base from J, leaving 15 bases between. Germline CDR1 and CDR2: LNHDA and SQIVND (reference sequence). The CDR3 runs to 17 residues. The CDR3 sequence is CASSIDVGFAGNTEAFF. The CDR3, as DNA: TGTGCCAGTAGTATAGACGTCGGGTTCGCGGGGAACACTGAAGCTTTCTTT.

This clone was picked up a small number of times. This chain joins TRBV7-8 and TRBJ1-6, with no clear D. The CDR3 contains 14 residues. V lost 3 bases and J 6 bases, leaving 9 bases between the germline ends. In germline, CDR1 is SGHVS, CDR2 FQNEAQ. The CDR3 DNA reads as TGTGCCAGCAGCTTTGAGGAACGTAATTCACCCCTCCACTTT. It codes for CASSFEERNSPLHF.

This clone was detected a few times. Written as DNA, the CDR3 is TGTGCCAGCAGCTTAGTTACAGGTGATAGCAATCAGCCCCAGCATTTT. This translates into CASSLVTGDSNQPQHF. The chain joins TRBV7-3 to TRBJ1-5; weak D call: TRBD1 (5 bases). There are 16 residues in the CDR3. Deletions cut 2 bases from V and 0 bases from J, with 11 bases between. The germline V gene has CDR1 SGHTA and CDR2 FQGTGA.

V is TRBV18 and J is TRBJ2-7, with 12 bases lining up with TRBD2. The CDR3 is 15 amino acids. Germline loops: CDR1 KGHSH, CDR2 LQKENI. Germline trimming cut 2 bases from V and 4 bases from J; bases unmatched to any gene: 3. The CDR3 reads CASSPGLAGQYEQYF. Written as DNA, the CDR3 is TGTGCCAGCTCACCAGGACTAGCGGGGCAGTACGAGCAGTACTTC.

This clone has more than one count but fewer than ten. The chain joins TRBV18 to TRBJ1-1, with 7 positions matching TRBD1. After removal of 3 bases from V and 0 bases from J, the junction contained 4 bases not matched to a gene. This CDR3 has 15 residues. The germline V gene encodes CDR1 KGHSH and CDR2 LQKENI. CDR3 sequence (DNA): TGTGCCAGCTCACCGTCGGGACAGCTGAACACTGAAGCTTTCTTT. It yields the protein CASSPSGQLNTEAFF.

This clone was counted a few times. The chain joins TRBV21-1 to TRBJ1-5. TRBV21-1 is an annotated pseudogene. This CDR3 is built from 12 residues. This CDR3 is CASSRPKRPQHF. The CDR3 DNA reads as TGTGCCAGCAGCAGGCCAAAGCGGCCCCAGCATTTT.

The table lists this clone with a few counts. The chain links TRBV5-4 to TRBJ1-2; 9 bases are shared with TRBD1. CDR3 length equals 15 residues. The V segment lost 4 bases and the J segment 5 bases; nucleotides outside the gene matches: 9. Per germline, CDR1 SGHNT and CDR2 YYREEE (reference sequence). In nucleotides, the CDR3 is TGTGCCAGCAGCCATCCGGGACAGGGATTTTATGGCTACACCTTC. It codes for CASSHPGQGFYGYTF.

This chain links TRBV6-6 with TRBJ2-2, with D possibly matching TRBD2 (6 bases). The V end was cut by 8 bases, the J end by 7 bases, with 17 bases between. The V gene's germline CDR1 is MNHNY and CDR2 SVGAGI (reference sequence). This CDR3 is 14 amino acids long. CDR3 loop: CASPRAGRDGELFF. CDR3 nucleotides: TGTGCCAGCCCCCGAGCAGGGCGGGACGGGGAGCTGTTTTTT.

This clone was seen once. This chain links TRBV4-1 with TRBJ2-1; tentative D call: TRBD2 (5 bases). The CDR3 is made up of 13 amino acids. Trimming removed 1 base from V and 6 bases from J, with 7 bases in between. Germline CDR1 reads MGHRA; CDR2 reads YSYEKL. In DNA, the CDR3 is TGCGCCAGCAGCCAAGGTCGGGGCAATGAGCAGTTCTTC. This gives the protein CASSQGRGNEQFF.

The V and J genes are TRBV12-3 or TRBV12-4 and TRBJ1-1; D remains unclear. The CDR3 covers 13 residues. V lost 6 bases, J lost 4 bases, and 12 bases lay in between. This chain's CDR3 is CASSNTRSTEAFF. In DNA, the CDR3 is TGTGCCAGCAGCAACACCAGAAGCACTGAAGCTTTCTTT.

The chain couples TRBV6-6 to TRBJ2-5; no firm D call. CDR3 length: 13 amino acids. The germline gives CDR1 MNHNY, CDR2 SVGAGI (reference sequence). V shed 2 bases and J shed 5 bases, with 9 bases lying between them. The CDR3 DNA follows: TGTGCCAGCAGTTACCCCCCCGGGGAGACCCAGTACTTC. Protein: CASSYPPGETQYF.

The CDR3 coding sequence is TGTGCCAGCAGGCGTGGTGAAGCTTTCTTT. It codes for CASRRGEAFF. The V call is TRBV2, the J call TRBJ1-1; D gene ambiguous. There are 10 residues in the CDR3. The V and J ends lost 6 bases and 7 bases respectively, with 6 bases between them. The germline V gene encodes CDR1 SNHLY and CDR2 FYNNEI.

The chain couples TRBV6-2 or TRBV6-3 to TRBJ2-1; 9 positions match TRBD2. The V gene's germline CDR1 is MNHEY and CDR2 SVGEGT. V shed 5 bases, J shed 5 bases, and the junction held 4 bases outside the gene matches. The CDR3 runs to 14 residues. The DNA of the CDR3 is TGTGCCAGCAGTGCGGGGGGGGCGCACAATGAGCAGTTCTTC. It encodes CASSAGGAHNEQFF.

V gene TRBV7-9 combines with J gene TRBJ1-1; possible D gene TRBD1, 5 bases. In germline, CDR1 is SEHNR, CDR2 FQNEAQ (reference sequence). The CDR3 runs to 15 residues. The V and J ends lost 1 base and 0 bases respectively, with 9 bases between them. Here the CDR3 DNA reads TGTGCCAGCAGCTTAGGGACAACCATGAACACTGAAGCTTTCTTT. Translating gives CASSLGTTMNTEAFF.

The V and J genes are TRBV2 and TRBJ2-7, with a possible D match to TRBD1 (5 bases). The ends were cut back, 1 base at V and 2 bases at J, with 9 bases in the middle. Germline-derived CDR1 and CDR2 are SNHLY and FYNNEI. The CDR3 is 14 amino acids. CDR3 in DNA: TGTGCCAGCAGTGAAGGTTACAGGCCCTACGAGCAGTACTTC. This codes for CASSEGYRPYEQYF.